This TCR beta chain derives from a study of shared clonotypes between healthy human individuals. At the level of the study: Serving as donors were two women and a few men, whose ages spanned 18 to 49.

Sorted subsets were amplified in replicate PCRs using 200 to 250 ng DNA, about 30,000 T cell genomes. In the original analysis: In the immunoSEQ data, sequences were junction-only and lacked quality scores, so filtering differed. Assay: immunoSEQ multiplex PCR; the TCRdb copy retains only in-frame clones and omits some. The DNA gave D and trimming, while V, J and clone size come from that table. The sample holds hundreds of thousands of clones, around 72% seen once. Germline values: CDR1 MNHNS, CDR2 SASEGT. The CDR3 is 15 residues long. The V gene lost 2 bases and the J gene lost 5 bases, with 12 bases spanning the gap. Concerning this clone: The antigen is unknown.

Findings of the study overall: Naive subsets, compared against memory subsets, generally had larger estimated richness values.

The sequenced sample consisted of memory CD4+ T cells sorted from blood. As for subset: CD45RA-negative fraction. The chain joins TRBV6-1 to TRBJ1-4; no clear D. This TCR came from a woman aged 30 to 39 in good health. The CDR3 sequence is CASSESLLLNEKLFF. The CDR3, as DNA: TGTGCCAGCAGTGAAAGTTTACTTTTGAATGAAAAACTGTTTTTT.